The T cell receptor (beta chain) under discussion was sequenced for a study of T cell repertoires in cytomegalovirus infection. Germline V gene data show CDR1 as SGHAT and CDR2 as FQNNGV. The CDR3 sequence is 17 residues long. Trimming cost V 6 bases and J 3 bases; bases outside gene matches: 11. A word on this clonotype: Antigen specificity is unknown.

Overall study findings and caveats: Carriage of CMV together with the relevant HLA was identifiable through cumulative public TCR beta family frequency.

TCRdb used MiXCR to reprocess the reads, holding one entry per CDR3 protein. This sample has 200,000 or so distinct CDR3 sequences, with roughly two fifths found just once. This chain connects TRBV11-2 to TRBJ2-7; 13 bases are shared with TRBD2. The sequenced sample was CD8+ T cells from cultured PBMCs, obtained from culture after CMV antigen stimulation. This receptor was obtained from a human donor in good health (CMV status not recorded). Some clones in this sample may be carry-over from other donors' samples. Here the CDR3 DNA reads TGTGCCAGCAGTTCGACTAGCGGGGGGTATATTTTCTACGAGCAGTACTTC. As protein: CASSSTSGGYIFYEQYF.